Listed below are T cell receptor beta chains from one sample, sequenced in a study of T cell clones after liver transplantation. Generated by immunoSEQ multiplex PCR, the TCRdb table keeps only in-frame clones and is missing some. The data hold around 100,000 clones, with 80% to 85% observed a single time. The sequencing used CD4+ T cells from blood, collected before liver transplant. These TCRs come from a human donor who received a liver transplant. Each CDR3 is given with its conserved first and last residue. The order of the fields is V gene, clone size, D gene, J gene, CDR3 DNA, CDR3 protein. D genes are given only for firm matches. A clone size is listed for some rows: how often the clone was seen (once, few, many), or a class if it is expanded.

>TRBV7-9|few|.|TRBJ1-1
TGTGCCAGCAGTCGACAGCTTCCGCAGGGCACTGAAGCTTTCTTT
CASSRQLPQGTEAFF
>TRBV5-1|.|.|TRBJ1-4
TGCGCCAGCAGACAAGGGACTAATGAAAAACTGTTTTTT
CASRQGTNEKLFF
>TRBV7-3|once|.|TRBJ2-3
TGTGCCAGCAGCTTAACGATACTTACAGGCGTGACTAGTGACAGCACAGATACGCAGTATTTT
CASSLTILTGVTSDSTDTQYF
>TRBV19|.|TRBD2|TRBJ2-7
TGTGCCAGTAGTATATCGGCCACTAGCGGGGCCGAGCAGTACTTC
CASSISATSGAEQYF
>TRBV14|.|.|TRBJ2-1
TGTGCCAGCAGCCAAGCCGCCGCCAGGGCAAACAATGAGCAGTTCTTC
CASSQAAARANNEQFF
>TRBV5-6|.|TRBD2|TRBJ2-7
TGTGCCAGCAGCGACGGGACTAGGTCCGAGCAGTACTTC
CASSDGTRSEQYF
>TRBV28|.|.|TRBJ2-5
TGTGCCAGCACCCTCCTGTGGGGCAGGGAAGAGACCCAGTACTTC
CASTLLWGREETQYF
>TRBV28|once|.|TRBJ2-6
TGTGCCAGCAGATTGAGACAAGTCTCTGGGGCCAACGTCCTGACTTTC
CASRLRQVSGANVLTF
>TRBV7-9|.|.|TRBJ1-2
TGTGCCAGCAGCCTCGGGGGTAGCCCAGGGGATGGCTACACCTTC
CASSLGGSPGDGYTF
>TRBV5-4|.|TRBD2|TRBJ2-1
TGTGCCAGCAGCTTGGCTCACGGGGGGATCGATGAGCAGTTCTTC
CASSLAHGGIDEQFF
>TRBV7-6|.|.|TRBJ2-2
TGTGCCAGCAGCTTAGTTAGTGCGAACACCGGGGAGCTGTTTTTT
CASSLVSANTGELFF
>TRBV5-1|.|TRBD1|TRBJ1-3
TGCGCCAGCAGATGGGACAGGGGCTCTGGAAACACCATATATTTT
CASRWDRGSGNTIYF
>TRBV6-5|once|TRBD1|TRBJ1-1
TGTGCCAGCAGTTACAGGCCAGGGGGCAGGTTCACTGAAGCTTTCTTT
CASSYRPGGRFTEAFF
>TRBV2|.|TRBD2|TRBJ2-1
TGTGCCAGCAGGGGGCTAGCGGCCTACAATGAGCAGTTCTTC
CASRGLAAYNEQFF
>TRBV28|.|.|TRBJ1-1
TGTGCCAGCAGTTCGGGCAGCCCAGGAGCTTTCTTT
CASSSGSPGAFF
>TRBV6-1|.|TRBD1|TRBJ2-7
TGTGCCAGCAATCAAGGACAGGGCCGCTACGAGCAGTACTTC
CASNQGQGRYEQYF
>TRBV20-1|.|.|TRBJ2-5
TGCAGTGCCTCACAAGAGACCCAGTACTTC
CSASQETQYF
>TRBV19|.|.|TRBJ2-2
TGTGCCAGTTCTCATCGGACGGTCGGGGAGCTGTTTTTT
CASSHRTVGELFF
>TRBV5-8|.|.|TRBJ2-7
TGTGCCAGCAGCCCGGTTCGGGTCTACGAGCAGTACTTC
CASSPVRVYEQYF
>TRBV2|.|TRBD1|TRBJ1-6
TGTGCCAGGGAGACAGGGGGCTATAATTCACCCCTCCACTTT
CARETGGYNSPLHF
>TRBV27|.|.|TRBJ2-3
TGTGCCAGCAGTTTGAATTTTGATACAGATACGCAGTATTTT
CASSLNFDTDTQYF
>TRBV5-1|.|TRBD1|TRBJ1-1
TGCGCCAGCAGCCCAGGGGGCGCACGGGACACTGAAGCTTTCTTT
CASSPGGARDTEAFF
>TRBV5-1|.|.|TRBJ1-1
TGCGCCAGCAGCCAACAGGGGAACACTGAAGCTTTCTTT
CASSQQGNTEAFF